This is a list of T cell receptor beta chains from one sample in a study of T cells in tumors after PD-1 blockade. Some clones are missing from TCRdb's copy, which holds only in-frame ones; the method was immunoSEQ multiplex PCR. The sample carries around 49,000 clones, 81% recorded once. The input for sequencing was PBMCs, taken before anti-PD-1 treatment. These receptors were obtained from a human donor with basal cell carcinoma. CDR3s include the opening cysteine and the closing phenylalanine or tryptophan. D genes are given only for firm matches.

V gene	D gene	J gene	CDR3 protein	CDR3 DNA
TRBV29-1	.	TRBJ1-1	CSVVVREAFF	TGCAGCGTTGTAGTGCGAGAAGCTTTCTTT
TRBV5-1	TRBD1	TRBJ1-4	CASSTTGPNEKLFF	TGCGCCAGCAGCACGACAGGGCCAAATGAAAAACTGTTTTTT
TRBV2	.	TRBJ2-7	CASSVGALRGEQYF	TGTGCCAGCAGTGTAGGAGCCTTGAGGGGCGAGCAGTACTTC
TRBV18	TRBD2	TRBJ2-3	CASSRGLAGTGTQYF	TGTGCCAGCTCGCGGGGACTAGCGGGGACCGGTACGCAGTATTTT
TRBV30	.	TRBJ2-1	CAWKPGYSYNEQFF	TGTGCCTGGAAGCCAGGGTACTCCTACAATGAGCAGTTCTTC
TRBV12-3/TRBV12-4	.	TRBJ2-7	CASSSGISYEQYF	TGTGCCAGCAGTTCTGGGATCTCCTACGAGCAGTACTTC
TRBV7-6	.	TRBJ1-1	CASSLWGVEGNTEAFF	TGTGCCAGCAGCTTATGGGGGGTAGAGGGTAACACTGAAGCTTTCTTT
TRBV19	.	TRBJ2-6	CASSIKKGGSSGANVLTF	TGTGCCAGTAGTATAAAGAAGGGGGGCAGCTCTGGGGCCAACGTCCTGACTTTC
TRBV7-8	TRBD2	TRBJ2-5	CASSLVPGTSGYQETQYF	TGTGCCAGCAGCTTAGTACCCGGGACTAGCGGGTACCAAGAGACCCAGTACTTC
TRBV6-5	.	TRBJ1-4	CASRRQDYEKLFF	TGTGCCAGCAGGCGACAGGACTATGAAAAACTGTTTTTT
TRBV4-1	.	TRBJ2-7	CASSQDPGRSYEQYF	TGCGCCAGCAGCCAAGACCCGGGCCGATCCTACGAGCAGTACTTC
TRBV7-9	TRBD1	TRBJ2-5	CASSSGDRGRVETQYF	TGTGCCAGCAGCTCAGGGGACAGGGGAAGGGTAGAGACCCAGTACTTC
TRBV19	.	TRBJ1-5	CASSVAGRDQPQHF	TGTGCCAGTAGTGTCGCAGGGAGGGATCAGCCCCAGCATTTT